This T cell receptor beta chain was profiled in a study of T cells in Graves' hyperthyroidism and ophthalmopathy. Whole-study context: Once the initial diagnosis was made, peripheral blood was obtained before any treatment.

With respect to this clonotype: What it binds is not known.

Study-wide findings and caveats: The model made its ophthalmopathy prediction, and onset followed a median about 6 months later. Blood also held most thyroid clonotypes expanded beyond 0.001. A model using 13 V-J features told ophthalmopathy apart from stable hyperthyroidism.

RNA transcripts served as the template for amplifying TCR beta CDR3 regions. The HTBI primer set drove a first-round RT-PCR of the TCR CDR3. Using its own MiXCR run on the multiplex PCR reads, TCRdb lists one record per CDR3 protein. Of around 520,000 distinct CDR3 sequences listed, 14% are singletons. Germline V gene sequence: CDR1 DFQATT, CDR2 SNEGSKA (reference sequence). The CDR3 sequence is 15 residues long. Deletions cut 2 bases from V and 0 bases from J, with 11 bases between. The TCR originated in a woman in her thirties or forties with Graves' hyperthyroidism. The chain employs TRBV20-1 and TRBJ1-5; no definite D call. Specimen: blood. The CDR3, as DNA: TGCAGTGCTAGATTGGCAGGCAATAGCAATCAGCCCCAGCATTTT. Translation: CSARLAGNSNQPQHF.